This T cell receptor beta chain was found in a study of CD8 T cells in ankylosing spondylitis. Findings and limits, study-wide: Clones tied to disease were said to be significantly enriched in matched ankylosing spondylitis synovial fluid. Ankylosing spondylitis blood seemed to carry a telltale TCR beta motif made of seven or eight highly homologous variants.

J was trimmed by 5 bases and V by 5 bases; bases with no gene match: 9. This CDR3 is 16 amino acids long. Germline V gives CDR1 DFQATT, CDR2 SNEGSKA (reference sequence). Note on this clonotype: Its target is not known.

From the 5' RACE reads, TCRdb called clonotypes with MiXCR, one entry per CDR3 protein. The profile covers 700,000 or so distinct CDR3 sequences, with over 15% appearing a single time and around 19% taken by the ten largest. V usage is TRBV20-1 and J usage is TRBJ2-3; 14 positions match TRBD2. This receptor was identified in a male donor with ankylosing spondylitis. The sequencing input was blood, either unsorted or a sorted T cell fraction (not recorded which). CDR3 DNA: TGCAGTGCTCGCTCGGGACTAGCGGGAGCTAAAGATACGCAGTATTTT. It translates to CSARSGLAGAKDTQYF.